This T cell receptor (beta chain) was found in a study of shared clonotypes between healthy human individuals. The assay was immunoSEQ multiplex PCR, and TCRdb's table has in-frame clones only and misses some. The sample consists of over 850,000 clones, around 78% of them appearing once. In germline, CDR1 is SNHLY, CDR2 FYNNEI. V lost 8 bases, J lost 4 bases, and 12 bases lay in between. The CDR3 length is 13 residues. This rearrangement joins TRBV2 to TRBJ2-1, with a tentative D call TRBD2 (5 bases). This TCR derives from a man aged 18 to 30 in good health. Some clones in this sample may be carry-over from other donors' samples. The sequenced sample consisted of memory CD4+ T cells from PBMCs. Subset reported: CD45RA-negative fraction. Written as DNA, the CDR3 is TGTGCCAGCGTGAGGGCCTTTTACAATGAGCAGTTCTTC. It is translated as CASVRAFYNEQFF.